These T cell receptor beta chains were read from a single sample in a study of T cell changes during pregnancy in multiple sclerosis. Sequenced by immunoSEQ multiplex PCR; TCRdb stores in-frame clones only, minus some. The table lists around 25,000 clones, around 90% of them singletons. The sample consisted of CD8+ T cells from peripheral blood mononuclear cells, taken in the third trimester of pregnancy. The receptor set was obtained from a female donor in good health, enrolled as a control in a pregnancy study. Both conserved end residues are part of each CDR3. The D gene is left open where the match is weak. Some rows have no size entry. The others give once, few or many, or a class for an expanded clone.

d_gene: TRBD2
abundance: .
j_gene: TRBJ2-1
v_gene: TRBV7-9
CDR3aa: CVSSFIGGGNNEQFF
CDR3nt: TGTGTCAGCAGCTTTATCGGGGGGGGGAACAATGAGCAGTTCTTC

d_gene: .
abundance: .
j_gene: TRBJ2-7
v_gene: TRBV4-2
CDR3aa: CASSQDPLENEQYF
CDR3nt: TGTGCCAGCAGCCAAGACCCCTTGGAGAACGAGCAGTACTTC

d_gene: TRBD1
abundance: .
j_gene: TRBJ1-5
v_gene: TRBV28
CDR3aa: CASSLFAASGQGAWGQPQHF
CDR3nt: TGTGCCAGCAGTTTATTTGCCGCCTCGGGACAGGGGGCGTGGGGTCAGCCCCAGCATTTT

d_gene: TRBD1
abundance: .
j_gene: TRBJ2-3
v_gene: TRBV2
CDR3aa: CASILMTGTKDTQYF
CDR3nt: TGTGCCAGCATCCTGATGACAGGGACAAAAGATACGCAGTATTTT

d_gene: .
abundance: .
j_gene: TRBJ2-7
v_gene: TRBV2
CDR3aa: CASSVANREGEQYF
CDR3nt: TGTGCCAGCAGTGTAGCGAACAGGGAAGGCGAGCAGTACTTC

d_gene: .
abundance: .
j_gene: TRBJ2-7
v_gene: TRBV27
CDR3aa: CASSLIGGNYEQYF
CDR3nt: TGTGCCAGCAGTCTGATCGGAGGGAACTACGAGCAGTACTTC

d_gene: TRBD2
abundance: .
j_gene: TRBJ2-5
v_gene: TRBV13
CDR3aa: CASSLGLTSGPAKETQYF
CDR3nt: TGTGCCAGCAGCTTAGGCCTAACTAGCGGGCCCGCCAAGGAGACCCAGTACTTC

d_gene: .
abundance: .
j_gene: TRBJ2-5
v_gene: TRBV9
CDR3aa: CASSVAMRETQYF
CDR3nt: TGTGCCAGCAGCGTAGCTATGAGGGAGACCCAGTACTTC

d_gene: .
abundance: .
j_gene: TRBJ2-3
v_gene: TRBV6-5
CDR3aa: CASGADLNTDTQYF
CDR3nt: TGTGCCAGCGGCGCGGACTTAAACACAGATACGCAGTATTTT

d_gene: TRBD2
abundance: .
j_gene: TRBJ2-1
v_gene: TRBV27
CDR3aa: CASSPIAGSYNEQFF
CDR3nt: TGTGCCAGCAGTCCCATAGCGGGATCCTACAATGAGCAGTTCTTC

d_gene: TRBD1
abundance: .
j_gene: TRBJ1-1
v_gene: TRBV9
CDR3aa: CASSVATGAEAFF
CDR3nt: TGTGCCAGCAGCGTAGCGACAGGGGCTGAAGCTTTCTTT

d_gene: TRBD1
abundance: .
j_gene: TRBJ1-2
v_gene: TRBV19
CDR3aa: CASSPNWGTGGNYGYTF
CDR3nt: TGTGCCAGTAGTCCGAACTGGGGGACAGGGGGGAACTATGGCTACACCTTC

d_gene: TRBD1
abundance: .
j_gene: TRBJ1-2
v_gene: TRBV19
CDR3aa: CASNIQGAYGYTF
CDR3nt: TGTGCCAGTAACATACAGGGGGCTTATGGCTACACCTTC

d_gene: .
abundance: .
j_gene: TRBJ2-5
v_gene: TRBV20-1
CDR3aa: CSASREETQYF
CDR3nt: TGCAGTGCTAGTCGGGAAGAGACCCAGTACTTC

d_gene: TRBD1
abundance: .
j_gene: TRBJ1-5
v_gene: TRBV7-9
CDR3aa: CASSSGTASQPQHF
CDR3nt: TGTGCCAGCAGCTCCGGGACAGCTAGTCAGCCCCAGCATTTT

d_gene: TRBD2
abundance: .
j_gene: TRBJ2-1
v_gene: TRBV19
CDR3aa: CASSRGLVAGGNNEQFF
CDR3nt: TGTGCCAGTTCGCGCGGGCTTGTAGCGGGAGGGAACAATGAGCAGTTCTTC

d_gene: .
abundance: .
j_gene: TRBJ2-3
v_gene: TRBV6-1
CDR3aa: CASSDVVVTYTDTQYF
CDR3nt: TGTGCCAGCAGTGACGTTGTTGTCACTTACACAGATACGCAGTATTTT

d_gene: .
abundance: .
j_gene: TRBJ2-6
v_gene: TRBV10-3
CDR3aa: CATRRQVPISGANVLTF
CDR3nt: TGTGCCACACGTCGACAGGTTCCCATCTCTGGGGCCAACGTCCTGACTTTC

d_gene: .
abundance: .
j_gene: TRBJ1-3
v_gene: TRBV6-5
CDR3aa: CASSYGASGNTIYF
CDR3nt: TGTGCCAGCAGTTATGGGGCCTCTGGAAACACCATATATTTT

d_gene: .
abundance: .
j_gene: TRBJ1-1
v_gene: TRBV7-8
CDR3aa: CASSFQGLNTEAFF
CDR3nt: TGTGCCAGCAGCTTCCAGGGATTGAACACTGAAGCTTTCTTT

d_gene: TRBD1
abundance: .
j_gene: TRBJ1-4
v_gene: TRBV5-1
CDR3aa: CASSLVDGARTGEGLFF
CDR3nt: TGCGCCAGCAGCTTGGTGGATGGAGCCAGAACAGGGGAAGGACTGTTTTTT

d_gene: TRBD1
abundance: .
j_gene: TRBJ1-2
v_gene: TRBV27
CDR3aa: CASSLLYPGQGLDGYTF
CDR3nt: TGTGCCAGCAGTTTACTTTATCCGGGACAGGGGCTGGATGGCTACACCTTC

d_gene: TRBD1
abundance: once
j_gene: TRBJ1-1
v_gene: TRBV6-1
CDR3aa: CASSEAPQGAVTEAFF
CDR3nt: TGTGCCAGCAGTGAAGCGCCTCAGGGGGCGGTGACTGAAGCTTTCTTT

d_gene: .
abundance: .
j_gene: TRBJ1-4
v_gene: TRBV9
CDR3aa: CASSVDGSRVSEKLFF
CDR3nt: TGTGCCAGCAGCGTAGATGGTTCCAGGGTTTCCGAAAAACTGTTTTTT

d_gene: TRBD2
abundance: .
j_gene: TRBJ2-2
v_gene: TRBV2
CDR3aa: CASSAGLAGSYTGELFF
CDR3nt: TGTGCCAGCAGCGCGGGACTAGCGGGGTCGTACACCGGGGAGCTGTTTTTT

d_gene: TRBD1
abundance: .
j_gene: TRBJ2-1
v_gene: TRBV2
CDR3aa: CASSEAPQGAYNEQFF
CDR3nt: TGTGCCAGCAGTGAAGCTCCCCAGGGGGCATACAATGAGCAGTTCTTC

d_gene: .
abundance: .
j_gene: TRBJ1-2
v_gene: TRBV28
CDR3aa: CASSGWVGDGYGYTF
CDR3nt: TGTGCCAGCAGCGGCTGGGTCGGGGATGGGTATGGCTACACCTTC

d_gene: .
abundance: few
j_gene: TRBJ2-7
v_gene: TRBV6-1
CDR3aa: CASSEDTVTVSYEQYF
CDR3nt: TGTGCCAGCAGTGAAGATACAGTGACAGTTAGCTACGAGCAGTACTTC

d_gene: .
abundance: .
j_gene: TRBJ2-5
v_gene: TRBV6-1
CDR3aa: CASNSGEQETQYF
CDR3nt: TGTGCCAGCAATTCGGGGGAACAAGAGACCCAGTACTTC

d_gene: .
abundance: .
j_gene: TRBJ2-2
v_gene: TRBV6-1
CDR3aa: CASVHQNTGELFF
CDR3nt: TGTGCCAGCGTACATCAGAACACCGGGGAGCTGTTTTTT

d_gene: TRBD2
abundance: .
j_gene: TRBJ2-2
v_gene: TRBV19
CDR3aa: CASSFGGRANTGELFF
CDR3nt: TGTGCCAGTAGTTTCGGCGGGAGGGCAAACACCGGGGAGCTGTTTTTT

d_gene: .
abundance: few
j_gene: TRBJ2-3
v_gene: TRBV15
CDR3aa: CATSRVQGSGADTQYF
CDR3nt: TGTGCCACCAGCAGAGTCCAGGGGAGCGGTGCAGATACGCAGTATTTT